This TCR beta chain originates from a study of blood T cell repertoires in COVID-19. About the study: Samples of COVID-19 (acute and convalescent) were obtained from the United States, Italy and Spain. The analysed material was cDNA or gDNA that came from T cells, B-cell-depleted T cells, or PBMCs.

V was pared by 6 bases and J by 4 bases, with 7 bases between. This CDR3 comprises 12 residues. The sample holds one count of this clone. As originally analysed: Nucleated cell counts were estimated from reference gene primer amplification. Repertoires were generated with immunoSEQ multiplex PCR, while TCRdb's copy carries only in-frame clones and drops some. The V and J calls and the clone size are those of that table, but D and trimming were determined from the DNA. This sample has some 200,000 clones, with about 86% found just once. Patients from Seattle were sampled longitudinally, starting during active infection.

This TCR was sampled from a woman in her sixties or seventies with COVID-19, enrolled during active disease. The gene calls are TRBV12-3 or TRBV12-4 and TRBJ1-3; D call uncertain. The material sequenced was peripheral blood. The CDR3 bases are TGTGCCAGCAGCCTCCCCGGAAACACCATATATTTT. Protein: CASSLPGNTIYF.